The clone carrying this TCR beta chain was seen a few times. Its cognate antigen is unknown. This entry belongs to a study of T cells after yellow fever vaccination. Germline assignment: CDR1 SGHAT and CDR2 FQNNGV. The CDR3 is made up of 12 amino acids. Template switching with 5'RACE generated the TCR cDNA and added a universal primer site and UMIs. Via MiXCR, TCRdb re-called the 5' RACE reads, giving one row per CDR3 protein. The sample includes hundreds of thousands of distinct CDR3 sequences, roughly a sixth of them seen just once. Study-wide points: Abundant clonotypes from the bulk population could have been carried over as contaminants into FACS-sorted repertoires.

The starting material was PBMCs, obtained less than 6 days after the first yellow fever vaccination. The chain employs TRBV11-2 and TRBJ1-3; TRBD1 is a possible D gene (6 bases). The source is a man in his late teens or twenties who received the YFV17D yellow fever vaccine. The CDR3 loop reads CASQGLRNTIYF. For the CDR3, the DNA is TGTGCTTCACAGGGCTTGCGAAACACCATATATTTT.